A selection of T cell receptor beta chains follows, all from one sample in a study of OX40 agonist ivuxolimab in advanced cancers. Profiled with immunoSEQ multiplex PCR; TCRdb holds only in-frame clones, not every one. This sample yields under 50,000 clones, of which 88% are seen a single time; roughly 3.3% belongs to the top ten. The source was CD4+ or CD8+ T cells sorted from blood, collected in a trial of the OX40 agonist ivuxolimab. All receptors come from an adult with an advanced solid tumor such as melanoma, head and neck, liver or kidney cancer. Each CDR3 is given with its conserved first and last residue. The D gene is left open where the match is weak. Rows give clone size only sometimes, using once, few, many, or a class for an expanded clone.

TGTGCCAGCAGCTTGAGGACTACAGGGACCACCTACGAGCAGTACTTC | CASSLRTTGTTYEQYF | NA | TRBJ2-7 | NA | TRBV5-6
TGCGCCAGCAGTAATATGGAAACCGGGGAGCTGTTTTTT | CASSNMETGELFF | NA | TRBJ2-2 | NA | TRBV5-1
TGTGCCAGCAGCTTAGACCCAGGGAAAGCTTTCTTT | CASSLDPGKAFF | few | TRBJ1-1 | NA | TRBV7-9
TGCAGCGGCCGGCGGAGCACAGATACGCAGTATTTT | CSGRRSTDTQYF | NA | TRBJ2-3 | NA | TRBV29-1
TGTGCCATCAGTGAGTCGTTACTAGCGGAGCCCACAGATACGCAGTATTTT | CAISESLLAEPTDTQYF | NA | TRBJ2-3 | TRBD2 | TRBV10-3
TGCGCCAGCAGCTACGGACTAGCGGGCACAGATACGCAGTATTTT | CASSYGLAGTDTQYF | NA | TRBJ2-3 | TRBD2 | TRBV5-1
TGCAGCGTTGCCCGGGTTGGTGGGCTAAACACTGAAGCTTTCTTT | CSVARVGGLNTEAFF | NA | TRBJ1-1 | NA | TRBV29-1
TGTGCCAGCATCATGACAGGGGGAACTGATCACACCTTC | CASIMTGGTDHTF | NA | TRBJ1-2 | TRBD1 | TRBV5-4
TGTGCCAGCAGTTTTTCACGCGGGAGTTACGTTGAGCAGTTCTTC | CASSFSRGSYVEQFF | NA | TRBJ2-1 | TRBD2 | TRBV28
TGTGCCAGCAGCTTAAGGCCAGGGGGCGAGACCCAGTACTTC | CASSLRPGGETQYF | NA | TRBJ2-5 | TRBD1 | TRBV7-9
TGTGCCAGCTCCCCCGAAGGCAGGGGAGGGCAAAAACTGTTTTTT | CASSPEGRGGQKLFF | NA | TRBJ1-4 | NA | TRBV18
TGCGCCAGCAGCCAAGATCGGAATAGCGGGGGGGCCGGAGAGACCCAGTACTTC | CASSQDRNSGGAGETQYF | NA | TRBJ2-5 | TRBD2 | TRBV4-1
TGTGCCAGCTCCCCTTCCGGACAGGTCTACGAGCAGTACTTC | CASSPSGQVYEQYF | NA | TRBJ2-7 | TRBD1 | TRBV18
TGCGCCAGCAGCCAATCAATAGCGGGGGACTACAATGAGCAGTTCTTC | CASSQSIAGDYNEQFF | NA | TRBJ2-1 | TRBD2 | TRBV4-1
TGTGCCAGCAGCTTGACCGTTAGCGACGGGTTTGATACGCAGTATTTT | CASSLTVSDGFDTQYF | NA | TRBJ2-3 | NA | TRBV11-3
TGTGCTACTAGCGGGAACCACAATGAGCAGTTCTTC | CATSGNHNEQFF | once | TRBJ2-1 | TRBD2 | TRBV6-1
TGTGCCAGCAGCCTAGGGGTTCAGCCCCAGCATTTT | CASSLGVQPQHF | NA | TRBJ1-5 | NA | TRBV7-2
TGTGCCAGCAGGACCAACTATGGCTACACCTTC | CASRTNYGYTF | NA | TRBJ1-2 | NA | TRBV6-9
TGTGCCTGGAGTGGTCGGGGTGCGGAAAAACTGTTTTTT | CAWSGRGAEKLFF | NA | TRBJ1-4 | NA | TRBV30
TGTGCCAGCTCACCACGTCCTAGCGGGGGCAACCAAGAGACCCAGTACTTC | CASSPRPSGGNQETQYF | NA | TRBJ2-5 | TRBD2 | TRBV18
TGTGCCAGCTCACGGACCAAAAACACCGGGGAGCTGTTTTTT | CASSRTKNTGELFF | NA | TRBJ2-2 | NA | TRBV18
TGTGCCAGCAGCTTTACTAGCGGGGGGTACAATGAGCAGTTCTTC | CASSFTSGGYNEQFF | NA | TRBJ2-1 | TRBD2 | TRBV7-2
TGTGCCAGCAGCGTAGCGGGGAACACTGAAGCTTTCTTT | CASSVAGNTEAFF | NA | TRBJ1-1 | NA | TRBV9
TGTGCCAGCACCCCAGGAGCAGGAGAGGTTTCCTACGAGCAGTACTTC | CASTPGAGEVSYEQYF | NA | TRBJ2-7 | NA | TRBV28